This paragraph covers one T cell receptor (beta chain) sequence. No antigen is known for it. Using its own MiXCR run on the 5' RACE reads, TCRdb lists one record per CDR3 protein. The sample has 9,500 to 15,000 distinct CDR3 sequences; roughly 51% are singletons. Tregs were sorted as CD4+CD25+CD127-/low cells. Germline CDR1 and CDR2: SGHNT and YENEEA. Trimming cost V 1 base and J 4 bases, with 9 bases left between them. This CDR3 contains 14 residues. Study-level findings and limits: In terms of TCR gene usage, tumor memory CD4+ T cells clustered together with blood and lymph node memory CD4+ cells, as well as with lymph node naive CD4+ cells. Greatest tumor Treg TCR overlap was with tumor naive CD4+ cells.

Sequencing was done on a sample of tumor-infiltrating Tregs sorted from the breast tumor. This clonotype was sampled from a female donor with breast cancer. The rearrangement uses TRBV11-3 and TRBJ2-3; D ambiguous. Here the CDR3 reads CASSLGASSDTQYF. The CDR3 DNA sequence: TGTGCCAGCAGCTTAGGGGCCAGCTCAGATACGCAGTATTTT.